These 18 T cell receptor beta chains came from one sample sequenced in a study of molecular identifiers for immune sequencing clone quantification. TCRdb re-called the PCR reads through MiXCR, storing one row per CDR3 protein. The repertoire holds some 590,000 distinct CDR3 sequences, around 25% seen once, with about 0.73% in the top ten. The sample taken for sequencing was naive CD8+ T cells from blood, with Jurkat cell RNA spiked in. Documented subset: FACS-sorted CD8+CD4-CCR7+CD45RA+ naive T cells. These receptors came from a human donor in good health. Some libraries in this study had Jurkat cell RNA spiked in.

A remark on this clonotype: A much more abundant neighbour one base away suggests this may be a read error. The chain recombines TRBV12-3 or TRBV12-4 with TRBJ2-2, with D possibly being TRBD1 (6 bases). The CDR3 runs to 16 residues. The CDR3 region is CTSSFERTANTGELFF. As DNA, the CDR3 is TGTACCAGCAGTTTCGAAAGGACAGCGAACACCGGGGAGCTGTTTTTT.

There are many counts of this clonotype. The CDR3 nucleotides are TGTGCCAGCAGACCCGGGACTAGCGGCACAGATACGCAGTATTTT. Its translation is CASRPGTSGTDTQYF. The gene calls are TRBV6-2 or TRBV6-3 and TRBJ2-3, with 10 bases fitting TRBD2. Trimming cost V 6 bases and J 1 base; bases outside gene matches: 4. The CDR3 covers 15 residues. The germline V gene encodes CDR1 MNHEY and CDR2 SVGEGT.

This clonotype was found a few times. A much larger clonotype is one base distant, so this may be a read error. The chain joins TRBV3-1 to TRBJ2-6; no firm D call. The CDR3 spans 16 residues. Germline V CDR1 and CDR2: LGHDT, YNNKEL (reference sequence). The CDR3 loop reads CANSQGTALVANVLTF. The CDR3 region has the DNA TGTGCCAACAGCCAAGGAACAGCTCTAGTCGCCAACGTCCTGACTTTC. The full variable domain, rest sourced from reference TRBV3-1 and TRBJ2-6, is DTAVSQTPKYLVTQMGNDKSIKCEQNLGHDTMYWYKQDSKKFLKIMFSYNNKELIINETVPNRFSPKSPDKAHLNLHINSLELGDSAVYFCANSQGTALVANVLTFGAGSRLTVL.

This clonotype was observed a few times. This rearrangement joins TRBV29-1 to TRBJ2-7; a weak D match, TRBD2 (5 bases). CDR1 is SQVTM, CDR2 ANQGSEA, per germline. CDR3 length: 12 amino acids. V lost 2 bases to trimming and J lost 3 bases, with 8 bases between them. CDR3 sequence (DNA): TGCAGCGTTGAAACTAGAAACTACGAGCAGTACTTC. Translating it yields CSVETRNYEQYF.

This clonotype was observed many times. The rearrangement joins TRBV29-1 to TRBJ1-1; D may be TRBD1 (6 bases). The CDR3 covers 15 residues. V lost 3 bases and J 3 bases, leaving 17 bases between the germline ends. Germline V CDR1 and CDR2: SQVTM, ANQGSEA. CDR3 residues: CSVEIRGQWDTEAFF. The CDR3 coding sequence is TGCAGCGTTGAGATTCGGGGGCAGTGGGACACTGAAGCTTTCTTT.

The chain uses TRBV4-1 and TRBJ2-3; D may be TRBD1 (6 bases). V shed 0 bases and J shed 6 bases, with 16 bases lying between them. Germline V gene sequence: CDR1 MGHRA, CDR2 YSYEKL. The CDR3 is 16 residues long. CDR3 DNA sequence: TGCGCCAGCAGCCAAGATGGACTGGGGGCCGGGGATACGCAGTATTTT. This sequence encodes CASSQDGLGAGDTQYF.

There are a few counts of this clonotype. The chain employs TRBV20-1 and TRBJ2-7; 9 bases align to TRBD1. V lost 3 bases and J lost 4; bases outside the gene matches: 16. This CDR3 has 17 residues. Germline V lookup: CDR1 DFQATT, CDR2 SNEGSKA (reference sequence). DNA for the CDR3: TGCAGTGCTAGGGGCCGAACCAACAGGGGGCAGTTGTACGAGCAGTACTTC. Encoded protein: CSARGRTNRGQLYEQYF.

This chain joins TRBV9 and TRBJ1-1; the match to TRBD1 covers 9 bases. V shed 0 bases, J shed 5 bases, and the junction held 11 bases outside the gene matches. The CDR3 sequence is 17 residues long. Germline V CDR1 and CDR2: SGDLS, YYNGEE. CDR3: CASSVDTGGPLGTEAFF. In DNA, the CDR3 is TGTGCCAGCAGCGTAGATACAGGGGGCCCACTCGGGACTGAAGCTTTCTTT.

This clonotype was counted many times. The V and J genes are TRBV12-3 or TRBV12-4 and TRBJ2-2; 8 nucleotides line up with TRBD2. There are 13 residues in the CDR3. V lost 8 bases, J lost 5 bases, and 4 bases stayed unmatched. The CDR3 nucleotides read TGTGCCAGCCGAGCGGGAGCAACCGGGGAGCTGTTTTTT. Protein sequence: CASRAGATGELFF.

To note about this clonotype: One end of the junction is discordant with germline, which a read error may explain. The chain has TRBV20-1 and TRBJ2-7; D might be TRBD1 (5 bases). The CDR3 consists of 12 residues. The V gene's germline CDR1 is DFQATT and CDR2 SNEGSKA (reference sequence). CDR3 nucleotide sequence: TGCAGTGGTAGAAGGGGCTCGTACGAGCAGTACTTC. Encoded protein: CSGRRGSYEQYF.

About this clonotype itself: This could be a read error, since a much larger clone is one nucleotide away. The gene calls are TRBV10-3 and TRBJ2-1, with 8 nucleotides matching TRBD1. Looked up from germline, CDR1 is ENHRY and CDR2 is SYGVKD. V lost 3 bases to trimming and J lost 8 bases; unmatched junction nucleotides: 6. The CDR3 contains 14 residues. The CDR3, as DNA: TGTGCCATCAGTGATGAGACAGGGGTGCATGAGCAGTTCTTC. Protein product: CAISDETGVHEQFF.

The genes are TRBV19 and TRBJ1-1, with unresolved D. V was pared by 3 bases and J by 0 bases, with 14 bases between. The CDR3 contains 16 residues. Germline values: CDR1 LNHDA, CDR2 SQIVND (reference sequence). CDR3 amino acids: CASSISGAQMNTEAFF. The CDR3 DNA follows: TGTGCCAGTAGTATCTCCGGAGCTCAAATGAACACTGAAGCTTTCTTT.

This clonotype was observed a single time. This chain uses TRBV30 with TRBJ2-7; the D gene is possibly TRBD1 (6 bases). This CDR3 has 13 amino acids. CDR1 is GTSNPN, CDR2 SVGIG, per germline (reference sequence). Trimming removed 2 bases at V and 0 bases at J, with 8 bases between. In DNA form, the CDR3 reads TGTGCCTGGAGTATGGGGGCCTCCTACGAGCAGTACTTC. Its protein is CAWSMGASYEQYF.

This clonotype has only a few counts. CDR3 amino acids: CASSFNLPGQYEGFYEQYF. In DNA form, the CDR3 reads TGTGCCAGCAGTTTCAACCTCCCGGGCCAGTACGAAGGTTTCTACGAGCAGTACTTC. The chain employs TRBV28 and TRBJ2-7; D is unclear. Germline V lookup: CDR1 MDHEN, CDR2 SYDVKM. V lost 3 bases, J lost 3 bases, and 27 bases lay in between. The CDR3 has 19 amino acids.

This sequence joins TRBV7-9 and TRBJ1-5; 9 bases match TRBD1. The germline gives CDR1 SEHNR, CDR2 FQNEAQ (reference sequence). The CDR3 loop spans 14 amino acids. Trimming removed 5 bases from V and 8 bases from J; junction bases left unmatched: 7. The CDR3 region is CASSAGQGSEPQHF. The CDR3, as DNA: TGTGCCAGCAGCGCGGGACAGGGAAGCGAGCCCCAGCATTTT.

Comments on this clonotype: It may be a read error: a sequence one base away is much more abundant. The CDR3: CASRGGYQEAQYF. In DNA, the CDR3 is TGTGCCAGCAGGGGAGGGTACCAAGAGGCCCAGTACTTC. The V gene is TRBV12-3 or TRBV12-4, the J gene TRBJ2-5; 7 nucleotides line up with TRBD2. The CDR3 has 13 residues.

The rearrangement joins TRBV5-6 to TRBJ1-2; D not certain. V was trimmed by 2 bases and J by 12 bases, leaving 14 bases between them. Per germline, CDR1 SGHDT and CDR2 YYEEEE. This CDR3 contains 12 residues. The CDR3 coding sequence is TGTGCCAGCAGCTTTGGTGGAGCGAACCACACCTTC. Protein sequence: CASSFGGANHTF.

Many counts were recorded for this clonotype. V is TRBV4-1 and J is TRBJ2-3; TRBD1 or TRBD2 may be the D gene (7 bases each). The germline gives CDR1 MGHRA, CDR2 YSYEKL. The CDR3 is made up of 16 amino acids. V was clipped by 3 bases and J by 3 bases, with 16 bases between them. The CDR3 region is CASSHPQQGGTDTQYF. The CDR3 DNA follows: TGCGCCAGCAGCCACCCCCAGCAGGGGGGGACAGATACGCAGTATTTT.